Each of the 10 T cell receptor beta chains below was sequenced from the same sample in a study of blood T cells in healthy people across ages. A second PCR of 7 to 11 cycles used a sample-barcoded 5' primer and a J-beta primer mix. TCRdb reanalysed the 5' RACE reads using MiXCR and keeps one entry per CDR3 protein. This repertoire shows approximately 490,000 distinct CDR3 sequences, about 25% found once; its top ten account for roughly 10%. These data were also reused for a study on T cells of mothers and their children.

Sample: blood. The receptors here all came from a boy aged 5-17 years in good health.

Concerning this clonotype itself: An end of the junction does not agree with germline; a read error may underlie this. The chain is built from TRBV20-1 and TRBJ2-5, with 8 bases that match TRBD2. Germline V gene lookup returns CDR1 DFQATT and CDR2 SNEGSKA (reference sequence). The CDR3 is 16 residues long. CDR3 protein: CSARDVAGLYQETLYF. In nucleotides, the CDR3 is TGCAGTGCTAGAGATGTAGCGGGGCTATACCAAGAGACCCTGTACTTC.

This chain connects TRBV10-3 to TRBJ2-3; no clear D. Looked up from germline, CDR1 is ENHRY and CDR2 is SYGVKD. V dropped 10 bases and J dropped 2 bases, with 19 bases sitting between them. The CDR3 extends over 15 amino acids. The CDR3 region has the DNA TGTGCCACTCGTTCGGCGACTGGTATCACAGATACGCAGTATTTT. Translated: CATRSATGITDTQYF.

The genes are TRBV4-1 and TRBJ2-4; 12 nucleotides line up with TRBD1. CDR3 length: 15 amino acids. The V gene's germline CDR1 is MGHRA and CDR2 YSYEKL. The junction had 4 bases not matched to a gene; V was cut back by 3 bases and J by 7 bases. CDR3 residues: CASSQAGQGANIQYF. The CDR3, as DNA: TGCGCCAGCAGCCAGGCGGGACAGGGGGCGAACATTCAGTACTTC.

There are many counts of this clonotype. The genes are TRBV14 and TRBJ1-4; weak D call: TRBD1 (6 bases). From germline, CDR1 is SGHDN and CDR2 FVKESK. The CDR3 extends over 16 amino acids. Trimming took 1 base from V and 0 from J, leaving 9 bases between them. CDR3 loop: CASSQGTVATNEKLFF. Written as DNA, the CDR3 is TGTGCCAGCAGCCAAGGGACAGTTGCAACTAATGAAAAACTGTTTTTT.

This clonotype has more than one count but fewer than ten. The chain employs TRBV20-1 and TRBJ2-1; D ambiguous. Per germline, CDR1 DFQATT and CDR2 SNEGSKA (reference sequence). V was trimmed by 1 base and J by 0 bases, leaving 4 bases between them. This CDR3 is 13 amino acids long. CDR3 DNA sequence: TGCAGTGCTAGAGCTAGCTCCTACAATGAGCAGTTCTTC. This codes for CSARASSYNEQFF.

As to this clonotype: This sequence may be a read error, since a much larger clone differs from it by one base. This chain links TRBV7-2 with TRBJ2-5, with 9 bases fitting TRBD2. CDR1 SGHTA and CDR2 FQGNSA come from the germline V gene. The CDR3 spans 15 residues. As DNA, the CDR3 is TGTGCCAACAGCTTAGAAGGGACTAGCATGAAGACCCAGTACTTC. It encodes CANSLEGTSMKTQYF.

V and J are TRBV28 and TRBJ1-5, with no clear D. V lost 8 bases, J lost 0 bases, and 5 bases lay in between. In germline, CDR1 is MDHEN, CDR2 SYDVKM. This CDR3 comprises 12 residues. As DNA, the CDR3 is TGTGCCAGCCGATATAGCAATCAGCCCCAGCATTTT. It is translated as CASRYSNQPQHF.

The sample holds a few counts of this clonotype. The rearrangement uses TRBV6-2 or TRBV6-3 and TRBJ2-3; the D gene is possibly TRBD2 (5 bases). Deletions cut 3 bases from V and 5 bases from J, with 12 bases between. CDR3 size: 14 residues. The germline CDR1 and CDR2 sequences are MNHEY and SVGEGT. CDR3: CASSYDYRQDTQYF. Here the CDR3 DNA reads TGTGCCAGCAGTTATGACTACCGCCAAGATACGCAGTATTTT.

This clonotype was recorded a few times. Here the CDR3 DNA reads TGTGCCAGCAGTGACCGAAGGGGGAGCACTGAAGCTTTCTTT. It is translated as CASSDRRGSTEAFF. This chain joins TRBV6-4 and TRBJ1-1; possible D gene TRBD1, 6 bases. Germline V CDR1 and CDR2: MRHNA, SNTAGT. The CDR3 is made up of 14 amino acids. V gave up 2 bases and J gave up 4 bases, with 11 bases separating them.

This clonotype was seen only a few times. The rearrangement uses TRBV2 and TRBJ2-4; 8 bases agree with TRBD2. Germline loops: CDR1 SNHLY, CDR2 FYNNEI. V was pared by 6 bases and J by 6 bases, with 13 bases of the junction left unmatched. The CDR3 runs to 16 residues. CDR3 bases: TGTGCCAGCAGCGGGACTAGAGGCGACCTTGGAAACATTCAGTACTTC. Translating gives CASSGTRGDLGNIQYF. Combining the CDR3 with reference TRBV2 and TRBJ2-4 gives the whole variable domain EPEVTQTPSHQVTQMGQEVILRCVPISNHLYFYWYRQILGQKVEFLVSFYNNEISEKSEIFDDQFSVERPDGSNFTLKIRSTKLEDSAMYFCASSGTRGDLGNIQYFGAGTRLSVL.